This T cell receptor beta chain was sequenced in a study of blood T cells in healthy people across ages (dated by TCRdb to between 2014 and 2017). In the study overall: In model experiments, template switching captured roughly one uniquely barcoded TCR beta cDNA molecule for every two T cells. Two additional independent replicas of 1 million unique cDNA reads from the same blood draw were analyzed for two donors (one aged 18 to 30 and one aged 80 or older). The study measured age-related changes in TCR beta repertoire diversity using deep sequencing normalized with unique cDNA molecular identifiers. Four age groups were formed from the donors: young (average 16 years), middle-aged (just under 40), aged (62) and long-lived (about 80). To avoid experimental bias, donors of different ages were randomly spread across the sequencing lanes.

Paper-wide results and their limitations: Conclusive comparison of naive and antigen-experienced compartments was prevented by the profiling of bulk unsorted PBMCs. Observed TCR beta diversity per million T cells fell roughly linearly with age, and a significant reduction was already apparent by age roughly 40. Compared with the aged group, more naive CD4+ T cells, fewer expanded clones and increased TCR diversity were shown by the long-lived group, suggesting age selection. Observed TCR beta diversity correlated strongly with the percentage of naive T cells measured by flow cytometry. Estimates of total diversity based on one million sequenced T cells were considered lower bounds and underestimates. The CMV infection status of donors was not known, potentially confounding age-related changes in expanded clonotypes.

The sample holds a few counts of this clonotype. Its antigen is currently not known. Within one base of it there is no much larger clone, and no base qualities were kept. Receptor amplification or capture employed 5' RACE. Instrument used: Illumina HiSeq 2500. The second PCR ran for roughly 7 to 11 cycles and used a J-beta primer mix along with a sample-barcoded 5' primer. A template-switch 5' adaptor carrying 12 random nucleotides introduced a unique molecular identifier onto each TCR beta cDNA molecule. Each sample yielded at least 2.5 million CDR3-containing paired-end reads. All of the RNA was converted into first-strand cDNA using the Mint cDNA synthesis kit, with a TRBC-specific oligonucleotide serving as the primer. Following uracil-DNA glycosylase treatment, a first 18-cycle PCR with universal primers M1SS and BC2_uni_R was performed on all cDNA. Processing in the source paper ran as follows. Normalization of each sample was performed by random selection of 1 million high-quality reads, each carrying a distinct molecular identifier. Reads sharing molecular identifiers were discarded rather than binned into consensus sequences. MiTCR, with a Q25 quality threshold and the strictest error-elimination algorithm, was used for CDR3 identification, clonotype clustering and error correction. A nonparametric unseen species model with Euler transformation was used to estimate a lower bound on total TCR beta diversity. Through fastp at Q25 and MiXCR, TCRdb rebuilt clones from the public reads, retaining in-frame beta chains. Entries are consolidated by CDR3 protein sequence, retaining the most common genes and DNA. These V and J calls originate from TCRdb's pipeline instead of the authors' own analysis. The table for this sample lists about 970,000 distinct CDR3 sequences; roughly 51% of them were counted only once. Of the sample, about a fifth falls within the top ten clones.

In the germline V gene (reference sequence), CDR1 corresponds to MNHEY and CDR2 to SMNVEV. The CDR3 spans 17 residues, from the cysteine through the phenylalanine. Only CDR3 DNA remains: 51 bases, in frame from the first base. The 39 donors, aged roughly 6 to 95 years, were systemically healthy Caucasian individuals from Russia. Each donor gave around 9.9 milliliters of peripheral blood, collected into EDTA-treated Vacutainer tubes. Ficoll-Paque density-gradient centrifugation was used to isolate PBMCs, with at least 7 million per sample. Total RNA, at least 5.5 micrograms per sample, was extracted from PBMCs with Trizol reagent. For every donor, flow cytometry on a PBMC aliquot measured the percentage of naive CD45RAhigh/CD27high T cells.

The rearrangement combines TRBV27 with TRBJ2-7; 7 central nucleotides agree with TRBD2. The DNA end is more similar to TRBJ2-5, so the J call may be wrong. The sample comprised blood. The TCR was taken from a woman aged 60 to 75 in good health. This receptor carries the CDR3 CASSFPSSGRRLETQYF. The DNA is TGTGCCAGCAGTTTTCCTTCTAGCGGCCGCCGCCTAGAGACCCAGTACTTC.